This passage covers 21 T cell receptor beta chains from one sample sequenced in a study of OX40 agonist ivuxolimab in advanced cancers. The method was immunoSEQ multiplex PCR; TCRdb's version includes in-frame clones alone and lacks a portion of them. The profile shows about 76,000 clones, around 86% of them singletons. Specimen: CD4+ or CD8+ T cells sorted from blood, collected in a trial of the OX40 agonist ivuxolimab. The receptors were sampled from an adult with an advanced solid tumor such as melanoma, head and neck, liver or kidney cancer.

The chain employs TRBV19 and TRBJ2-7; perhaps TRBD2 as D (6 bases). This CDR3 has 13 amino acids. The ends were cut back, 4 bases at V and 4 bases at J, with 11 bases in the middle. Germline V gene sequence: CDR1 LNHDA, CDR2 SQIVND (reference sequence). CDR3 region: CASSTPGEYEQYF. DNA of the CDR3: TGTGCCAGTAGTACCCCGGGAGAGTACGAGCAGTACTTC.

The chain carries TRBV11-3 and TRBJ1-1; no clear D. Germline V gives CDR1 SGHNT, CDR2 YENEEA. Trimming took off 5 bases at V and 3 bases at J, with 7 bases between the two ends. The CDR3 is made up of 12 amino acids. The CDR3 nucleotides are TGTGCCAGCAGCGGCCGGGACACTGAAGCTTTCTTT. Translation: CASSGRDTEAFF.

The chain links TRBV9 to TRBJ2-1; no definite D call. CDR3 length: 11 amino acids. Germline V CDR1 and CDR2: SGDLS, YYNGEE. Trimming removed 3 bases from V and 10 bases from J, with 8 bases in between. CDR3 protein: CASSAQLEQFF. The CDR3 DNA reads TGTGCCAGCAGCGCCCAGTTGGAGCAGTTCTTC.

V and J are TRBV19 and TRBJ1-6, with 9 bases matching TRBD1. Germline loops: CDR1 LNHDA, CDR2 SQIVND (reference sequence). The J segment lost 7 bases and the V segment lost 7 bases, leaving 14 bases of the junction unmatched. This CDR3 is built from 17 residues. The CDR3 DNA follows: TGTGCCAGTATCGATGTTACAGGGGGCTCTACGAATTCACCCCTCCACTTT. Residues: CASIDVTGGSTNSPLHF.

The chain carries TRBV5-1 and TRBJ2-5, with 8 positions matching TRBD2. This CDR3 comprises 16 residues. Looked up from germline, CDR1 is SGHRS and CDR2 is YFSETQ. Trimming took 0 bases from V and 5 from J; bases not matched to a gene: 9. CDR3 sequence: CASSLGGWSSGETQYF. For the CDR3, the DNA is TGCGCCAGCAGCTTGGGAGGTTGGTCTAGCGGGGAGACCCAGTACTTC.

The CDR3, as DNA: TGTGCCAGCAGCCCGTTTCGTATGGGGGAGACCCAGTACTTC. This translates into CASSPFRMGETQYF. The chain couples TRBV11-3 to TRBJ2-5; D gene unclear. Germline V lookup: CDR1 SGHNT, CDR2 YENEEA. V gave up 5 bases and J gave up 5 bases, with 15 bases separating them. The CDR3 runs to 14 residues.

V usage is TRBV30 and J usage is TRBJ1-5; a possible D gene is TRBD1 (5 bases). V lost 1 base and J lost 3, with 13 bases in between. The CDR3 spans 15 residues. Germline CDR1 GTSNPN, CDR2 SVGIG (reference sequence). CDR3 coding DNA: TGTGCCTGGAGTGGCGGAGGAGGGGACAATCAGCCCCAGCATTTT. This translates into CAWSGGGGDNQPQHF. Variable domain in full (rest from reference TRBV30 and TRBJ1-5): SQTIHQWPATLVQPVGSPLSLECTVEGTSNPNLYWYRQAAGRGLQLLFYSVGIGQISSEVPQNLSASRPQDRQFILSSKKLLLSDSGFYLCAWSGGGGDNQPQHFGDGTRLSIL.

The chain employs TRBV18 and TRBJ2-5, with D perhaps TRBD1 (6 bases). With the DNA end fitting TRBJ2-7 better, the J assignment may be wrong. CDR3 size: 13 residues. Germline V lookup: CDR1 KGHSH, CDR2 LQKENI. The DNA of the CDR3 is TGTGCCAGCTCACCACAGGGGGCCTACGAGCAGTACTTC. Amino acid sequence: CASSPQGAYEQYF.

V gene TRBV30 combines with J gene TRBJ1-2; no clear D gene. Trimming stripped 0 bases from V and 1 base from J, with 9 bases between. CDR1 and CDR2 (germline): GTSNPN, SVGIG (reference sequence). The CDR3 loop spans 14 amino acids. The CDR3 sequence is CAWSVRRNNYGYTF. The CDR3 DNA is TGTGCCTGGAGTGTCCGCAGGAATAACTATGGCTACACCTTC.

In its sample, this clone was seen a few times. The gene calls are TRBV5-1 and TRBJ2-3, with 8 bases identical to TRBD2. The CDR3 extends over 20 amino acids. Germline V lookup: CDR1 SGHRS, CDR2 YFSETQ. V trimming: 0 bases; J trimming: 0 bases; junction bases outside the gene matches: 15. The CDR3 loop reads CASSLELIYGTRGSTDTQYF. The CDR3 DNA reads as TGCGCCAGCAGCTTGGAACTGATTTACGGGACTAGGGGTAGCACAGATACGCAGTATTTT.

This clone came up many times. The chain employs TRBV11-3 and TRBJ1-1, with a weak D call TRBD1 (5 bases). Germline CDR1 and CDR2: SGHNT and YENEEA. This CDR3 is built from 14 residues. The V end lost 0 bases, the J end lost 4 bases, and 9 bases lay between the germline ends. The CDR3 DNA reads TGTGCCAGCAGCTTAGACGCGGGGCTCACTGAAGCTTTCTTT. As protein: CASSLDAGLTEAFF.

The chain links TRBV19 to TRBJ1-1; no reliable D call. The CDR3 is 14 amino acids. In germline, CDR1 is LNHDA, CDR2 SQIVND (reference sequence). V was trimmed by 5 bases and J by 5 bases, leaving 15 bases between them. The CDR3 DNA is TGTGCCAGTAGTCCGGTGGTGGGAGGGACTGAAGCTTTCTTT. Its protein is CASSPVVGGTEAFF.

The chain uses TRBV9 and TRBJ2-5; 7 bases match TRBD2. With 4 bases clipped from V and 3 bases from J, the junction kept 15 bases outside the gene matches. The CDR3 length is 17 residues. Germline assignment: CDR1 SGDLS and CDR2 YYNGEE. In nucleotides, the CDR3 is TGTGCCAGCAGCACTACCTCCTACTACGGGGGGAAAGAGACCCAGTACTTC. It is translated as CASSTTSYYGGKETQYF.

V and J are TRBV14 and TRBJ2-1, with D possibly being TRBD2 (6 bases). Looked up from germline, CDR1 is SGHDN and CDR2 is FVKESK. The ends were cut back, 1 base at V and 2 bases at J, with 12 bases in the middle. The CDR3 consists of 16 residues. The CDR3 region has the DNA TGTGCCAGCAGCCAAGGCTCTAGCGTCCCCTACAATGAGCAGTTCTTC. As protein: CASSQGSSVPYNEQFF.

The CDR3: CASSPAGMSTGELFF. DNA for the CDR3: TGTGCCAGCTCACCGGCGGGGATGAGCACCGGGGAGCTGTTTTTT. V gene TRBV18 combines with J gene TRBJ2-2, with D possibly matching TRBD2 (6 bases). With 3 bases removed from V and 4 bases from J, the gap between germline ends came to 12 bases. CDR1 and CDR2 from the germline V gene are KGHSH and LQKENI. CDR3 length equals 15 residues. The full variable domain, its missing parts supplied by reference TRBV18 and TRBJ2-2, is NAGVMQNPRHLVRRRGQEARLRCSPMKGHSHVYWYRQLPEEGLKFMVYLQKENIIDESGMPKERFSAEFPKEGPSILRIQQVVRGDSAAYFCASSPAGMSTGELFFGEGSRLTVL.

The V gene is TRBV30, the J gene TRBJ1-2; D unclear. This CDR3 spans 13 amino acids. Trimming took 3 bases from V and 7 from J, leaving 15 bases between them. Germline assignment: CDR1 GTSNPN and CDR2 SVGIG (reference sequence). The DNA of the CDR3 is TGTGCCTGGAGGGAGCTAGACGGAGTTGGCTACACCTTC. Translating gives CAWRELDGVGYTF.

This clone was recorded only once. The CDR3 nucleotides read TGCGCCAGCAGCTTCACTGGGACAGGCGGAGAGACCCAGTACTTC. Translated: CASSFTGTGGETQYF. The V call is TRBV5-1, the J call TRBJ2-5, with 8 bases matching TRBD1. V lost 2 bases and J lost 4; bases outside the gene matches: 7. From germline, CDR1 is SGHRS and CDR2 YFSETQ. CDR3 size: 15 residues.

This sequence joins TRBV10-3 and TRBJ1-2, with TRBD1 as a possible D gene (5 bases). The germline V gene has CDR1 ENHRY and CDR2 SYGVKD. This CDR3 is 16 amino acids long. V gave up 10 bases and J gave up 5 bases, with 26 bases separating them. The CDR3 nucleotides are TGTGCCACGAAGCTAGGTGGGGCCGACCTGGGGTATGGCTACACCTTC. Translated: CATKLGGADLGYGYTF.

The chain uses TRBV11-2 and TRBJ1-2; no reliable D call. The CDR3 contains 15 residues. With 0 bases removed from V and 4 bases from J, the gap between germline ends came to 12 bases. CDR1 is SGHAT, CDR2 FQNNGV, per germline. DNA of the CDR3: TGTGCCAGCAGCTTAGAGGGCCTGGCCCCCTATGGCTACACCTTC. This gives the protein CASSLEGLAPYGYTF.

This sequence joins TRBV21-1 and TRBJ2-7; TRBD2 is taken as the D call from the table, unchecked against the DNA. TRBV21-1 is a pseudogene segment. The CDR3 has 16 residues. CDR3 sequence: CASSNYIGRFPYEQYF. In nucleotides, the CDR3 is TGTGCCAGCAGCAATTATATCGGGAGGTTCCCCTACGAGCAGTACTTC.

CDR3 nucleotides: TGTGCTAGTGGTTTGGGTGGCTTGGTGAAGGGACACAAAAACATTCAGTACTTC. This translates into CASGLGGLVKGHKNIQYF. The genes are TRBV12-5 and TRBJ2-4, with a possible D match to TRBD1 (6 bases). The CDR3 loop spans 18 amino acids. Trimming removed 1 base from V and 3 bases from J, with 19 bases in between. Germline V gene sequence: CDR1 LGHNT, CDR2 FRNRAP.